Each of the 23 T cell receptor beta chains below was sequenced from the same sample in a study of PD-1 blockade in classical Hodgkin lymphoma. Time point here: cycle 4 day 1 (C4D1), after more than five weeks of nivolumab. Every single patient, without exception, relapsed after autologous stem cell transplantation, and brentuximab vedotin exposure varied. Magnetic negative selection of thawed PBMCs yielded the CD8+ T cells. Sequencing used immunoSEQ multiplex PCR; TCRdb keeps in-frame clones, though not all of them. This sample has 15,000 to 20,000 clones, with 88% found just once. Sequenced material: CD8+ T cells from blood, taken before the fourth cycle of nivolumab. Source of these receptors: a human donor with classical Hodgkin lymphoma.

The chain employs TRBV11-2 and TRBJ2-7; the match to TRBD1 covers 7 bases. This CDR3 has 14 residues. Per germline, CDR1 SGHAT and CDR2 FQNNGV. The V and J ends lost 3 bases and 0 bases, in that order; junction bases with no gene match: 2. CDR3 in amino acids: CASSLGQSSYEQYF. The CDR3 DNA sequence: TGTGCCAGCAGCTTGGGACAGTCCTCCTACGAGCAGTACTTC.

This clone occurred once. This chain uses TRBV4-2 with TRBJ2-3, with D unclear. V was trimmed by 0 bases and J by 5 bases, leaving 6 bases between them. The CDR3 extends over 13 amino acids. Looked up from germline, CDR1 is LGHNA and CDR2 is YNFKEQ. The CDR3, as DNA: TGTGCCAGCAGCCAAGATCAAGTAGATACGCAGTATTTT. Its protein is CASSQDQVDTQYF.

The gene calls are TRBV28 and TRBJ2-3; 12 nucleotides agree with TRBD2. The CDR3 length is 17 residues. Germline loops: CDR1 MDHEN, CDR2 SYDVKM. With V trimmed by 3 bases and J by 4 bases, 8 bases remained unmatched. In nucleotides, the CDR3 is TGTGCCAGCAGTTTTAGCCCGACTAGCGGGAGTTCAGATACGCAGTATTTT. Translating gives CASSFSPTSGSSDTQYF. Variable domain in full (rest from reference TRBV28 and TRBJ2-3): DVKVTQSSRYLVKRTGEKVFLECVQDMDHENMFWYRQDPGLGLRLIYFSYDVKMKEKGDIPEGYSVSREKKERFSLILESASTNQTSMYLCASSFSPTSGSSDTQYFGPGTRLTVL.

J is TRBJ1-1 and V is TRBV9; TRBD1 matches at 7 bases. Germline lookup yields CDR1 SGDLS and CDR2 YYNGEE. The length of the CDR3 is 16 residues. The V and J ends lost 0 bases and 3 bases, in that order; junction bases with no gene match: 8. DNA of the CDR3: TGTGCCAGCAGCGTAGAACAGGGGAGATTTGACACTGAAGCTTTCTTT. Its protein product is CASSVEQGRFDTEAFF.

The CDR3: CASSLALQRVPTDTQYF. The CDR3 DNA reads TGTGCCAGCAGTTTAGCCCTCCAGCGGGTCCCGACAGATACGCAGTATTTT. The gene calls are TRBV27 and TRBJ2-3; tentatively, D is TRBD2 (6 bases). From germline, CDR1 is MNHEY and CDR2 SMNVEV (reference sequence). There are 17 residues in the CDR3. V shed 2 bases and J shed 3 bases, with 18 bases lying between them.

This sequence joins TRBV4-1 and TRBJ2-5; TRBD2 aligns across 7 bases. V trimming: 7 bases; J trimming: 5 bases; junction bases outside the gene matches: 13. The CDR3 sequence is 15 residues long. CDR1 and CDR2 (germline): MGHRA, YSYEKL. CDR3 region: CASTEDGGRGETQYF. CDR3 bases: TGCGCCAGCACCGAAGACGGCGGGAGAGGCGAGACCCAGTACTTC.

A note on this clone: The same CDR3 also results from other DNA sequences found in this sample. The chain combines TRBV10-2 with TRBJ1-2; TRBD1 might be the D (6 bases). The length of the CDR3 is 11 residues. Trimming took 8 bases from V and 6 from J, leaving 10 bases between them. Looked up from germline, CDR1 is WSHSY and CDR2 is SAAADI. The CDR3 region is CASGPGDGYTF. As DNA, the CDR3 is TGCGCCAGCGGTCCAGGGGATGGCTACACCTTC.

This clone was seen once. This sequence joins TRBV29-1 and TRBJ2-1; 9 bases match TRBD2. Unmatched junction bases numbered 5, after V lost 4 bases and J lost 4 bases. The germline V gene has CDR1 SQVTM and CDR2 ANQGSEA. There are 14 residues in the CDR3. As DNA, the CDR3 is TGCAGCGTTGCGCGGGAGGGCCGGTACAATGAGCAGTTCTTC. It encodes CSVAREGRYNEQFF.

This chain joins TRBV6-1 and TRBJ1-1; no definite D call. Trimming cost V 4 bases and J 6 bases, with 9 bases left between them. Germline CDR1 reads MNHNS; CDR2 reads SASEGT. This CDR3 contains 12 residues. For the CDR3, the DNA is TGTGCCAGCAGTGTCGGACGGCCTGAAGCTTTCTTT. Translated: CASSVGRPEAFF.

The chain has TRBV6-5 and TRBJ2-7, with TRBD2 identical over 7 bases. The germline V gene has CDR1 MNHEY and CDR2 SVGAGI. Germline trimming cut 6 bases from V and 1 base from J; bases unmatched to any gene: 9. The CDR3 length is 15 residues. CDR3 sequence reads: CASSTSEGLSYEQYF. For the CDR3, the DNA is TGTGCCAGCAGCACTAGCGAGGGCCTATCCTACGAGCAGTACTTC.

The V and J genes are TRBV5-5 and TRBJ1-2; TRBD1 is a possible D gene (6 bases). The length of the CDR3 is 12 residues. V dropped 0 bases and J dropped 8 bases, with 8 bases sitting between them. Germline loops: CDR1 SGHKS, CDR2 YYEKEE (reference sequence). CDR3 protein: CASSLGGGGYTF. In nucleotides, the CDR3 is TGTGCCAGCAGCTTGGGCGGGGGCGGCTACACCTTC.

This chain connects TRBV7-9 to TRBJ1-1, with D perhaps matching TRBD1 (6 bases). The CDR3 has 15 amino acids. V was cut by 0 bases and J by 3 bases, with 11 bases left in between. Per the germline V gene, CDR1 is SEHNR and CDR2 is FQNEAQ (reference sequence). The CDR3 sequence: CASSLATGEYTEAFF. The DNA for the CDR3 is TGTGCCAGCAGCTTAGCGACAGGAGAATACACTGAAGCTTTCTTT.

J is TRBJ1-5 and V is TRBV28, with D uncertain. Trimming removed 7 bases from V and 0 bases from J, with 10 bases in between. CDR1 is MDHEN and CDR2 is SYDVKM in the germline V gene. The CDR3 is 14 amino acids. CDR3 region: CASITAYSNQPQHF. Here the CDR3 DNA reads TGTGCCAGCATCACAGCGTATAGCAATCAGCCCCAGCATTTT. The whole variable domain, filled in from reference TRBV28 and TRBJ1-5, reads DVKVTQSSRYLVKRTGEKVFLECVQDMDHENMFWYRQDPGLGLRLIYFSYDVKMKEKGDIPEGYSVSREKKERFSLILESASTNQTSMYLCASITAYSNQPQHFGDGTRLSIL.

The chain uses TRBV6-6 and TRBJ2-7; D is possibly TRBD1 (6 bases). The germline V gene has CDR1 MNHNY and CDR2 SVGAGI (reference sequence). The CDR3 extends over 14 amino acids. Trimming pared 4 bases from V and 5 bases from J, leaving 15 bases between. In DNA form, the CDR3 reads TGTGCCAGCAGTTCCTCGGCCAGGGGAGACGAGCAGTACTTC. Translating it yields CASSSSARGDEQYF.

The V and J genes are TRBV5-6 and TRBJ2-2, with 7 bases that match TRBD2. The CDR3 sequence is 14 residues long. V was clipped by 4 bases and J by 7 bases; unmatched bases: 7. Germline-derived CDR1 and CDR2 are SGHDT and YYEEEE. The chain's CDR3 is CASSQGGGHGELFF. The CDR3 coding sequence is TGTGCCAGCAGCCAGGGCGGGGGTCACGGGGAGCTGTTTTTT.

The V and J genes are TRBV11-2 and TRBJ2-1; D remains ambiguous. V was shortened by 2 bases and J by 2 bases, with 10 bases between the two germline ends. The CDR3 has 15 amino acids. Germline-derived CDR1 and CDR2 are SGHAT and FQNNGV. The CDR3 spells CASSLTTTPYNEQFF. Written as DNA, the CDR3 is TGTGCCAGCAGCTTAACGACAACTCCCTACAATGAGCAGTTCTTC.

The rearrangement joins TRBV28 to TRBJ2-5; 8 bases line up with TRBD1. CDR1 is MDHEN and CDR2 is SYDVKM in the germline V gene. The CDR3 is 14 amino acids. V trimming: 3 bases; J trimming: 5 bases; junction bases outside the gene matches: 5. CDR3: CASSFGQGGETQYF. The DNA of the CDR3 is TGTGCCAGCAGTTTCGGACAGGGCGGGGAGACCCAGTACTTC.

This clone was counted a single time. The J gene is TRBJ2-7, the V gene TRBV6-5; TRBD2 might be the D (6 bases). The CDR3 sequence is 14 residues long. CDR1 MNHEY and CDR2 SVGAGI come from the germline V gene. Trimming stripped 6 bases from V and 3 bases from J, with 15 bases between. CDR3 nucleotide sequence: TGTGCCAGCAGCACGCCGGGAGACCTCTACGAGCAGTACTTC. Translation gives CASSTPGDLYEQYF.

The V and J genes are TRBV25-1 and TRBJ1-4; perhaps TRBD1 as D (5 bases). CDR1 is MGHDK, CDR2 SYGVNS, per germline. The CDR3 contains 15 residues. V shed 1 base and J shed 4 bases, with 10 bases lying between them. The CDR3 here is CASSEWGGINEKLFF. CDR3 nucleotides: TGTGCCAGCAGTGAATGGGGCGGAATTAATGAAAAACTGTTTTTT.

The rearrangement uses TRBV30 and TRBJ2-1, with no clear D. There are 11 residues in the CDR3. In germline, CDR1 is GTSNPN, CDR2 SVGIG (reference sequence). Trimming left V 7 bases short and J 4 bases short, with 8 bases between. The CDR3 nucleotides read TGTGCCTCAGACGAGTACAATGAGCAGTTCTTC. Amino acids: CASDEYNEQFF.

The chain uses TRBV28 and TRBJ1-2; 8 nucleotides line up with TRBD1. V trimming: 11 bases; J trimming: 4 bases; junction bases outside the gene matches: 12. From germline, CDR1 is MDHEN and CDR2 SYDVKM. The CDR3 is 14 amino acids. CDR3 nucleotide sequence: TGTGCCTCGGACAGGGTGATCCAGGGCTATGGCTACACCTTC. Translating it yields CASDRVIQGYGYTF.

The chain combines TRBV14 with TRBJ2-7; D possibly corresponds to TRBD2 (6 bases). This CDR3 is 13 amino acids long. Trimming took off 8 bases at V and 4 bases at J, with 15 bases between the two ends. In germline, CDR1 is SGHDN, CDR2 FVKESK. CDR3 region: CASEPSGGYEQYF. In DNA form, the CDR3 reads TGTGCCAGCGAGCCGAGCGGAGGGTACGAGCAGTACTTC.

The gene calls are TRBV28 and TRBJ2-7; the D call may be TRBD1 or TRBD2 (5 bases each). The ends were cut back, 3 bases at V and 4 bases at J, with 16 bases in the middle. Germline-derived CDR1 and CDR2 are MDHEN and SYDVKM. The CDR3 extends over 15 amino acids. CDR3: CASSFPRDGLYEQYF. CDR3 in DNA: TGTGCCAGCAGTTTCCCCCGGGACGGATTATACGAGCAGTACTTC.